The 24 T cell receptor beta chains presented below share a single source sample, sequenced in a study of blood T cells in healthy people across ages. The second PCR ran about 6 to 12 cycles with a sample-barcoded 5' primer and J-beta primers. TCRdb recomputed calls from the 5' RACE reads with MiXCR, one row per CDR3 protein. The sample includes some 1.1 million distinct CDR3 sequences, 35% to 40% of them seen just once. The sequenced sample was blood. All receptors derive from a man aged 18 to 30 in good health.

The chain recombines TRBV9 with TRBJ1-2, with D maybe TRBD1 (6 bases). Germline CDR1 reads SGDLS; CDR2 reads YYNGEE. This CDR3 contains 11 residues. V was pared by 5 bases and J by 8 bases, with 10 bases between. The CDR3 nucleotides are TGTGCCAGCAGTGCACAGGGAGGCTACACCTTC. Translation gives CASSAQGGYTF.

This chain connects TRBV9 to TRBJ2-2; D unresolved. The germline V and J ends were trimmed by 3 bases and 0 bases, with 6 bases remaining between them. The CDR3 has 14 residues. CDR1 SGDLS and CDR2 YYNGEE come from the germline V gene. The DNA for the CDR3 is TGTGCCAGCAGCGGTCCCACGAACACCGGGGAGCTGTTTTTT. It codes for CASSGPTNTGELFF. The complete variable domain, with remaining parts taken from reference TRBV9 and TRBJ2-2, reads DSGVTQTPKHLITATGQRVTLRCSPRSGDLSVYWYQQSLDQGLQFLIQYYNGEERAKGNILERFSAQQFPDLHSELNLSSLELGDSALYFCASSGPTNTGELFFGEGSRLTVL.

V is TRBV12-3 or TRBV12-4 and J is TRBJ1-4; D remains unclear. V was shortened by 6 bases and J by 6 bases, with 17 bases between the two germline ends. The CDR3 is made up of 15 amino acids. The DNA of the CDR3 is TGTGCCAGCAGGCGACGTCTGGACCGCGATGAAAAACTGTTTTTT. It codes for CASRRRLDRDEKLFF.

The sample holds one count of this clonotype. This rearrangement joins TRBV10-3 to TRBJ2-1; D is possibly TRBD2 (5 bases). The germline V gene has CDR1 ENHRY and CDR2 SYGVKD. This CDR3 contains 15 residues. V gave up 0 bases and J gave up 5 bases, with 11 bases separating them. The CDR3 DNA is TGTGCCATCAGTGAGTCAGGAGGTGGGAACAATGAGCAGTTCTTC. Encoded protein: CAISESGGGNNEQFF.

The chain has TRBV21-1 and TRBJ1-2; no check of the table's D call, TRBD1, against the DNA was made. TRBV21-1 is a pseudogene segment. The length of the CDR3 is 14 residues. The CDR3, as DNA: TGTGCCAGCAGACGACAGGTCTCTAACTATGGCTACACCTTC. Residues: CASRRQVSNYGYTF.

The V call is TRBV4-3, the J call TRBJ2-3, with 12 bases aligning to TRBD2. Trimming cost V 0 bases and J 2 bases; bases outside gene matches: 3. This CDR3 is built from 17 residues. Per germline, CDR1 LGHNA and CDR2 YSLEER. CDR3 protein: CASSQDPSGGVTDTQYF. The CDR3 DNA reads TGCGCCAGCAGCCAAGATCCTAGCGGGGGGGTCACAGATACGCAGTATTTT.

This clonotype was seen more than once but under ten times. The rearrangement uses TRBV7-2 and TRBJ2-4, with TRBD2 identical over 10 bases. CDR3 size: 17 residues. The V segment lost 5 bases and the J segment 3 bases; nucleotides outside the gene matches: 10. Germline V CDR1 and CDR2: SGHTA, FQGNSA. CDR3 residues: CASSTRTSGLGKNIQYF. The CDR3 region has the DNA TGTGCCAGCAGCACCCGGACTAGCGGTTTAGGCAAAAACATTCAGTACTTC.

The CDR3 nucleotides read TGTGCCAGCAGGGCCCAACTGACAAGCAATGAAAAACTGTTTTTT. As protein: CASRAQLTSNEKLFF. This sequence joins TRBV2 and TRBJ1-4; D remains ambiguous. Germline CDR1 and CDR2: SNHLY and FYNNEI. The CDR3 spans 15 residues. Trimming stripped 6 bases from V and 5 bases from J, with 16 bases between.

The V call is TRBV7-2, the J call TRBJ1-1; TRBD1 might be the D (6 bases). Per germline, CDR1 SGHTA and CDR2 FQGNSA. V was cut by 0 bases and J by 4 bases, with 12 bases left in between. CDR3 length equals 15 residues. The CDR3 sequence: CASSLAPLDSTEAFF. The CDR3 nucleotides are TGTGCCAGCAGCTTAGCCCCATTGGACAGCACTGAAGCTTTCTTT.

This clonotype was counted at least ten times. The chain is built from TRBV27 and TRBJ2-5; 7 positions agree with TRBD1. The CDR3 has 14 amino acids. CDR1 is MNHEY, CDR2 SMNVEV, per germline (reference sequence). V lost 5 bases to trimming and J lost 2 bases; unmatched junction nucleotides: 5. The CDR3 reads CASSPTGYQETQYF. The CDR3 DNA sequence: TGTGCCAGCAGTCCGACAGGGTATCAAGAGACCCAGTACTTC.

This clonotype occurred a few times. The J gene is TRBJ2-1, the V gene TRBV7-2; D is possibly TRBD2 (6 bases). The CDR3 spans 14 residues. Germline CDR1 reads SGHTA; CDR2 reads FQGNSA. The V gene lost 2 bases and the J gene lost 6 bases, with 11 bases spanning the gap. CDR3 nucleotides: TGTGCCAGCAGCTTAAAAGCGCGGGGCAATGAGCAGTTCTTC. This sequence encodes CASSLKARGNEQFF.

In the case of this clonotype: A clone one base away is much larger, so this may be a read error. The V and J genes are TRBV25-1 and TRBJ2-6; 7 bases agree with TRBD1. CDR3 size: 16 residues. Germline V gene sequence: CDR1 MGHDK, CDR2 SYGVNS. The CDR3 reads CAGSIYRGSGANVLTF. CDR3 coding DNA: TGTGCCGGCAGTATATACAGGGGATCTGGGGCCAACGTCCTGACTTTC.

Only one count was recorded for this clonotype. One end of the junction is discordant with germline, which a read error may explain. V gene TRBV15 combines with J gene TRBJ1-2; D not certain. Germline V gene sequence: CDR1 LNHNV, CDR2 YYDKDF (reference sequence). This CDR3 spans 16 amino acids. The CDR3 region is CATSRDGGPENYGCTF. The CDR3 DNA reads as TGTGCCACCAGCAGAGATGGTGGGCCAGAAAACTATGGCTGCACCTTC.

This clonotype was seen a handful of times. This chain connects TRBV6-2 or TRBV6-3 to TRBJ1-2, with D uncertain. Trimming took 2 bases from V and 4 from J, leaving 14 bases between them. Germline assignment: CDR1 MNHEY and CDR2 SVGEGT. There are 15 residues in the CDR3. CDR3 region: CASSYDSGGLYGYTF. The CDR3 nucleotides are TGTGCCAGCAGTTACGACTCGGGCGGACTCTATGGCTACACCTTC.

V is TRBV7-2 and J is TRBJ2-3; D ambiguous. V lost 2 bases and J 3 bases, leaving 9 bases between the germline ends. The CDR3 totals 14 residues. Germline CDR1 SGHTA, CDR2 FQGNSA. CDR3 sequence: CTSSLTRRTDTQYF. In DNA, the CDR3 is TGTACCAGCAGCTTAACAAGAAGGACAGATACGCAGTATTTT.

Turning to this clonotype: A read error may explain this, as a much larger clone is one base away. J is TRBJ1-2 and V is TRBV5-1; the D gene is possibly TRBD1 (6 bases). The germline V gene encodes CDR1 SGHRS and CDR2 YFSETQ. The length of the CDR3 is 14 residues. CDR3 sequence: CVSSPDRINYGYTF. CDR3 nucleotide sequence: TGCGTCAGCAGCCCCGACAGGATCAACTATGGCTACACCTTC.

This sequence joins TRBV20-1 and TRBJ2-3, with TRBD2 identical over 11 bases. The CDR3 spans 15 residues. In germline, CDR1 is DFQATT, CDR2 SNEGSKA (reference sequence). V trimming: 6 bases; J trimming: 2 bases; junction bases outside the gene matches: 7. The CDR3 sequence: CSAPGTSGYTDTQYF. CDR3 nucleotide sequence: TGCAGTGCGCCAGGGACTAGCGGATACACAGATACGCAGTATTTT.

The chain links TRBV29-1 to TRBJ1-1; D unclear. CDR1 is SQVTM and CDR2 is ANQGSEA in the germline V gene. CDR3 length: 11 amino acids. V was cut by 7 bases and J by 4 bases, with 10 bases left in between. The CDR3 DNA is TGCAGCGGCCAGCGGGCCACTGAAGCTTTCTTT. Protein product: CSGQRATEAFF.

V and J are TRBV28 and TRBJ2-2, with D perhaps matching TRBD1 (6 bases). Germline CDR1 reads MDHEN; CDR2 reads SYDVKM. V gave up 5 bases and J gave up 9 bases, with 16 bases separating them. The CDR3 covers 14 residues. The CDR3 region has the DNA TGTGCCAGCAGTCAAGACAGGATCCCCAGGGAGCTGTTTTTT. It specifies CASSQDRIPRELFF. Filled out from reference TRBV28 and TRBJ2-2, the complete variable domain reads DVKVTQSSRYLVKRTGEKVFLECVQDMDHENMFWYRQDPGLGLRLIYFSYDVKMKEKGDIPEGYSVSREKKERFSLILESASTNQTSMYLCASSQDRIPRELFFGEGSRLTVL.

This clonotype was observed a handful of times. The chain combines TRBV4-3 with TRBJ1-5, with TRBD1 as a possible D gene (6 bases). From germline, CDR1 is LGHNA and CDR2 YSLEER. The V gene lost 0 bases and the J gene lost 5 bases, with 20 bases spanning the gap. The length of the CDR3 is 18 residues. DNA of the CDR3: TGCGCCAGCAGCCAAGATCTCAGCGCTTTACAGGGCGATCAGCCCCAGCATTTT. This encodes CASSQDLSALQGDQPQHF.

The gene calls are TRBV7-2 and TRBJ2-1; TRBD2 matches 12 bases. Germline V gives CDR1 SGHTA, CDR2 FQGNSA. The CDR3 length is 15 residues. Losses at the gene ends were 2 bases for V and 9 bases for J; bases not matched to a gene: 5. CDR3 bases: TGTGCCAGCAGCTTATCACTAGCGGGGGGTGGTGAGCAGTTCTTC. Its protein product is CASSLSLAGGGEQFF.

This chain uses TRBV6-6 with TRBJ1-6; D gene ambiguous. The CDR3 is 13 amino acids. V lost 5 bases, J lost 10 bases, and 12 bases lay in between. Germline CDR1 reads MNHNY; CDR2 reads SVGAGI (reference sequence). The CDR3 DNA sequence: TGTGCCAGCAGTCAAACGCGGGAGTCACCCCTCCACTTT. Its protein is CASSQTRESPLHF.

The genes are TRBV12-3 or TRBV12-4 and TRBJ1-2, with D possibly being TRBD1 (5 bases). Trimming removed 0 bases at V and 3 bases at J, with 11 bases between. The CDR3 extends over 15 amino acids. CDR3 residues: CASSLARVVYYGYTF. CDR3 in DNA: TGTGCCAGCAGTTTAGCCAGGGTGGTTTACTATGGCTACACCTTC.

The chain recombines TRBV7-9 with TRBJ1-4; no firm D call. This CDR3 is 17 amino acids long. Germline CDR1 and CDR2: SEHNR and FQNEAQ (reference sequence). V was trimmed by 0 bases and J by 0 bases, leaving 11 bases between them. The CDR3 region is CASSLAAAAATNEKLFF. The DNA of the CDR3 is TGTGCCAGCAGCTTAGCGGCGGCTGCTGCAACTAATGAAAAACTGTTTTTT.